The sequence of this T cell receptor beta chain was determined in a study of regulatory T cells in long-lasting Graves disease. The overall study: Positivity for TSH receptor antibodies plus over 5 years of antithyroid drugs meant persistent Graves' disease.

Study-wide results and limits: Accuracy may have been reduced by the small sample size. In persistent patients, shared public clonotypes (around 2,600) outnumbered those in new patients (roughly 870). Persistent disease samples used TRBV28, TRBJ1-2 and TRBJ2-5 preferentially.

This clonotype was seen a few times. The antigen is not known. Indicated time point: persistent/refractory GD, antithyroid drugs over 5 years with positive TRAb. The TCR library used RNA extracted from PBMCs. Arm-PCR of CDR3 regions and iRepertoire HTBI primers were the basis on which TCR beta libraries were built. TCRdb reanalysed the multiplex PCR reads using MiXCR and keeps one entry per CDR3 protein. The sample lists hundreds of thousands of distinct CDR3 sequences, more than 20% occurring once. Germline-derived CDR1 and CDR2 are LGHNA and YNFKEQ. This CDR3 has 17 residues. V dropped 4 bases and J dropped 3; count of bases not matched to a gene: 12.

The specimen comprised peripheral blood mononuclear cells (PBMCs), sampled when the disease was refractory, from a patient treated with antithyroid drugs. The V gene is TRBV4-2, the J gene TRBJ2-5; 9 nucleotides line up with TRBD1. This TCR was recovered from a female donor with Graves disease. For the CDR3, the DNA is TGTGCCAGCAGCCCGTCTGGGACAGGGAGATTAGAAGAGACCCAGTACTTC. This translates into CASSPSGTGRLEETQYF.